Listed below are T cell receptor beta chains from one sample, sequenced in a study of blood T cell repertoires in COVID-19. The data were produced by immunoSEQ multiplex PCR, yet TCRdb's version contains in-frame clones alone and is incomplete. The repertoire holds some 320,000 clones, roughly 85% seen once, with just over 7% in the top ten. The sequenced sample was peripheral blood. The receptors here all came from a human donor in a cohort sampled during active COVID-19. Both conserved end residues are part of each CDR3. D genes are given only for firm matches. The size entry is marked missing in some rows and otherwise reads once, few, many or a size class.

TRBJ1-2,.,12,.,TRBV28,TGTGCCAGCAGTTTTAGTCACTATGGCTACACCTTC,CASSFSHYGYTF
TRBJ2-3,.,12,.,TRBV12-3/TRBV12-4,TGTGCCAGCAGTTTTGGGGGCGATACGCAGTATTTT,CASSFGGDTQYF
TRBJ1-2,.,12,.,TRBV5-6,TGTGCCAGCAGCCGATCCCCGGGGGGCTACACCTTC,CASSRSPGGYTF
TRBJ1-4,few,12,.,TRBV15,TGTGCCACCAGAGGGGTACATGAAAAACTGTTTTTT,CATRGVHEKLFF
TRBJ2-7,.,14,TRBD1,TRBV3-1/TRBV3-2,TGTGCCAGCAGCCTGGAAACCTTCCGGGACAGCTTCTCCTTC,CASSLETFRDSFSF
TRBJ1-3,once,13,.,TRBV25-1,TGTGCCAGCAGTGAAGGGCTCCGAAACACCATATATTTT,CASSEGLRNTIYF
TRBJ1-1,once,14,.,TRBV5-1,TGCGCCAGCAGCTTGGCAGGGGTTATGACTGAAGCTTTCTTT,CASSLAGVMTEAFF
TRBJ2-1,.,13,.,TRBV6-5,TGTGCCAGCAGTTACAGAGCTTACAATGAGCAGTTCTTC,CASSYRAYNEQFF
TRBJ1-2,.,14,.,TRBV5-1,TGCGCCAGCAGCTCAGACAGGACCAACTATGGCTACACCTTC,CASSSDRTNYGYTF
TRBJ1-2,.,14,.,TRBV24-1,TGTGCCACCAGTGAACCCGGACAGACCTATGGCTACACCTTC,CATSEPGQTYGYTF
TRBJ1-2,once,12,.,TRBV2,TGTGCCAGCAGTGAATTCGCCGAGGGCTACACCTTC,CASSEFAEGYTF
TRBJ1-1,few,15,.,TRBV28,TGTGCCAGCAGTTTAAGTTTGGCGGTGAACACTGAAGCTTTCTTT,CASSLSLAVNTEAFF
TRBJ1-1,.,15,.,TRBV15,TGTGCCACCAGCAGAGATCCCACGCCGGGCACTGAAGCTTTCTTT,CATSRDPTPGTEAFF
TRBJ2-4,.,12,TRBD2,TRBV30,TGTGCCTGGAGTGTGGGAGGGAGCATTCAGTACTTC,CAWSVGGSIQYF
TRBJ1-5,few,16,.,TRBV27,TGTGCCAGCAGTTTCTTAGGGCGGGAGGGCAATCAGCCCCAGCATTTT,CASSFLGREGNQPQHF
TRBJ2-1,.,14,.,TRBV9,TGTGCCAGCAGCGTCGCCGCTCTAGCAAATGAGCAGTTCTTC,CASSVAALANEQFF
TRBJ2-7,.,14,.,TRBV6-1,TGTGCCAGCAGTGACGTCGTAGACTCCTACGAGCAGTACTTC,CASSDVVDSYEQYF
TRBJ1-6,.,16,TRBD1,TRBV3-1/TRBV3-2,TGTGCCAGCAGCCCGCTCCGGGACAGGGACAGTTCACCCCTCCACTTT,CASSPLRDRDSSPLHF
TRBJ1-3,.,15,.,TRBV3-1/TRBV3-2,TGTGCCAGCAGCCAAGTGCTCAGCTCTGGAAACACCATATATTTT,CASSQVLSSGNTIYF
TRBJ1-1,.,14,.,TRBV25-1,TGTGCCAGCAGTGGGTTAGCGGGGCTTGGCCGGGCTTTCTTT,CASSGLAGLGRAFF
TRBJ1-1,once,13,.,TRBV5-6,TGTGCCAGCAGCTTCGGAAGCGGAACTGAAGCTTTCTTT,CASSFGSGTEAFF
TRBJ2-7,few,12,.,TRBV19,TGTGCCAGTAGTATCCCCGGCTACGAGCAGTACTTC,CASSIPGYEQYF
TRBJ1-5,.,14,TRBD1,TRBV27,TGTGCCAGCAGTGTAGACAGGGGGGATCAGCCCCAGCATTTT,CASSVDRGDQPQHF
TRBJ2-7,.,15,.,TRBV9,TGTGCCAGCAGCCCCCAACCAGACAGAGCCTACGAGCAGTACTTC,CASSPQPDRAYEQYF
TRBJ1-1,once,15,.,TRBV27,TGTGCCAGCAGCCCTATACCCGGACGGGGTCACGAAGCTTTCTTT,CASSPIPGRGHEAFF
TRBJ1-5,many,14,TRBD1,TRBV7-6,TGTGCCAGCAGCCCAGGGGGCCGCAATCAGCCCCAGCATTTT,CASSPGGRNQPQHF
TRBJ2-7,.,14,TRBD1,TRBV9,TGTGCCAGCAGCGCCGGGACAGGGATAGACGAGCAGTACTTC,CASSAGTGIDEQYF
TRBJ1-2,.,16,.,TRBV11-2,TGTGCCAGCAGCTTAACGCAAACCGGGACATACTATGGCTACACCTTC,CASSLTQTGTYYGYTF
TRBJ1-2,.,12,TRBD1,TRBV29-1,TGCAGCGCCACCGGACAGGGCTATGGCTACACCTTC,CSATGQGYGYTF
TRBJ1-4,.,15,TRBD1,TRBV5-1,TGCGCCAGCAGCGTACAGGGGGCTAAGGGAGAAAAACTGTTTTTT,CASSVQGAKGEKLFF
TRBJ2-2,.,15,.,TRBV9,TGTGCCAGCAGCGTTGTGGGGGGGCCCACCGGGGAGCTGTTTTTT,CASSVVGGPTGELFF
TRBJ2-3,.,14,.,TRBV5-1,TGCGCCAGCAGTGGGGGGGGCTGGTCCGATACGCAGTATTTT,CASSGGGWSDTQYF
TRBJ1-3,once,15,.,TRBV18,TGTGCCAGCTCACCACCTCAGGAATCTGGAAACACCATATATTTT,CASSPPQESGNTIYF
TRBJ1-3,.,14,TRBD1,TRBV7-9,TGTGCCAGCAGCCCCCGGGACAGGGAGTACACCATATATTTT,CASSPRDREYTIYF
TRBJ2-1,.,15,.,TRBV10-1,TGCGCCAGCAGCCCCGTGGGGGCGGCCTACAATGAGCAGTTCTTC,CASSPVGAAYNEQFF